The sequence of this TCR beta chain was determined in a study of T cell changes during pregnancy in multiple sclerosis. CDR3 length: 15 residues. V lost 0 bases, J lost 10 bases, and 19 bases lay in between. CDR1 and CDR2 (germline): SGDLS, YYNGEE. Profiling relied on immunoSEQ multiplex PCR, and the TCRdb table lists in-frame clones only, not all of them. The data contain under 70,000 clones, 80% to 95% of them singletons. The sequencing here drew on peripheral blood, taken in the third trimester of pregnancy. The sequence was obtained from a female donor in good health, enrolled as a control in a pregnancy study. The chain carries TRBV9 and TRBJ1-2, with TRBD1 as a possible D gene (5 bases). The CDR3 DNA reads TGTGCCAGCAGCGTAGATGACGGCCGGTGGGGGGTCTACACCTTC. Its protein is CASSVDDGRWGVYTF.